The clone carrying this TCR beta chain was detected only a few times. The sample belongs to a study of blood T cell repertoires in COVID-19. Study-wide context: The United States, Italy and Spain were the sources of the acute and convalescent COVID-19 samples. The cDNA or gDNA used as material had been derived from T cells, B-cell-depleted T cells, or PBMCs.

Authors' data handling: For nucleated cells, counts were estimated from reference gene primer amplification. Clones were sequenced by immunoSEQ multiplex PCR, and TCRdb holds only the in-frame ones, with some missing. V and J calls and clone size are copied from that table; D and trimming were computed from the DNA. This sample has about 170,000 clones, with around four fifths found just once. CDR3 length: 16 amino acids. Germline CDR1 reads LGHNT; CDR2 reads FRNRAP. V was cut by 5 bases and J by 5 bases, with 16 bases left in between. This TCR was sampled from a woman in her seventies who had recovered from COVID-19. The source material was peripheral blood. V and J are TRBV12-5 and TRBJ1-6; D is possibly TRBD1 (5 bases). CDR3 residues: CASGPPGGTNNSPLHF. CDR3 nucleotide sequence: TGTGCTAGTGGTCCCCCCGGAGGGACGAATAATTCACCCCTCCACTTT.